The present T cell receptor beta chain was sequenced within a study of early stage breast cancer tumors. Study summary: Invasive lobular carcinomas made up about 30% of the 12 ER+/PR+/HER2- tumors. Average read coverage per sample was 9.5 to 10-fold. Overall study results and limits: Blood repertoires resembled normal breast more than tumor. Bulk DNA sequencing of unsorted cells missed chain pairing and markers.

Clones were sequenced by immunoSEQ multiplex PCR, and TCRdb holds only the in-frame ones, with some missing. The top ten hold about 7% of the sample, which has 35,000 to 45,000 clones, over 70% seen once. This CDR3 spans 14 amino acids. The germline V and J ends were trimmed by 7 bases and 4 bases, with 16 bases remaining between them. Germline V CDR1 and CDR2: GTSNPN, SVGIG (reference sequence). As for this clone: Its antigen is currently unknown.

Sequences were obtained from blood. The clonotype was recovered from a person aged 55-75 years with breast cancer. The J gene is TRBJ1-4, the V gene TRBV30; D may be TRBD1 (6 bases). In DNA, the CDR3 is TGTGCCTCCCCGGGTGCAGGGGTTAATGAAAAACTGTTTTTT. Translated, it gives CASPGAGVNEKLFF.